This is a list of T cell receptor beta chains from one sample in a study of T cell repertoires in cytomegalovirus infection. TCRdb reanalysed the reads using MiXCR and keeps one entry per CDR3 protein. This sample yields 150,000 to 200,000 distinct CDR3 sequences, of which 28% are seen a single time; under 35% belongs to the top ten. The specimen was PBMCs. The receptor set was obtained from a human donor in good health (CMV status not recorded). Some clones in this sample may be carry-over from other donors' samples. Each CDR3 is given with its conserved first and last residue. A D gene is named only where the DNA matches it firmly. Some rows have no size entry. The others give once, few or many, or a class for an expanded clone.

V gene	clone size	J gene	D gene	CDR3 protein	CDR3 DNA
TRBV29-1	few	TRBJ1-1	.	CSVEQGAFF	TGCAGCGTTGAACAGGGAGCTTTCTTT
TRBV18	.	TRBJ2-7	.	CASSPGTLYEQYF	TGTGCCAGCTCACCAGGGACTCTCTACGAGCAGTACTTC
TRBV11-2	.	TRBJ2-6	TRBD1	CASSTTGTGGTLWANVLTF	TGTGCCAGCAGCACTACCGGGACAGGGGGTACCCTCTGGGCCAACGTCCTGACTTTC
TRBV20-1	.	TRBJ2-1	TRBD2	CSARDSLAGVTKPAQFF	TGCAGTGCTAGAGATTCGCTAGCGGGGGTTACAAAACCGGCGCAGTTCTTC
TRBV5-4	many	TRBJ1-6	.	CASSRNGGLSNSPLHF	TGTGCCAGCAGCCGGAACGGGGGATTGAGTAATTCACCCCTCCACTTT
TRBV6-1	.	TRBJ1-2	.	CASSQGQAYYGYTF	TGTGCCAGCAGCCAAGGTCAGGCCTATTATGGCTACACCTTC
TRBV6-2/TRBV6-3	.	TRBJ2-5	.	CASSHPRETQYF	TGTGCCAGCAGCCACCCTCGAGAGACCCAGTACTTC
TRBV6-1	.	TRBJ2-7	TRBD2	CASSSLGRASYEQYF	TGTGCCAGCAGCTCCCTCGGGAGGGCTAGCTACGAGCAGTACTTC
TRBV7-6	many	TRBJ2-7	.	CASSSGQQTNSYEQYF	TGTGCCAGCAGCTCTGGGCAGCAAACCAACTCCTACGAGCAGTACTTC
TRBV12-5	few	TRBJ1-6	.	CASSPGTNNSPLHF	TGTGCTAGTTCACCCGGGACGAATAATTCACCCCTCCACTTT